Below are 12 T cell receptor beta chains sequenced from a single sample in a study of OX40 agonist ivuxolimab in advanced cancers. The method was immunoSEQ multiplex PCR; TCRdb's version includes in-frame clones alone and lacks a portion of them. The table has about 59,000 clones, over 80% seen once; the top ten hold approximately 23%. Sequencing used CD4+ or CD8+ T cells sorted from blood, obtained in a trial of the OX40 agonist ivuxolimab. All receptors come from an adult with an advanced solid tumor such as melanoma, head and neck, liver or kidney cancer.

The gene calls are TRBV4-1 and TRBJ2-1, with D uncertain. The CDR3 is 14 amino acids. Germline V CDR1 and CDR2: MGHRA, YSYEKL. Trimming removed 3 bases from V and 0 bases from J, with 6 bases in between. The chain's CDR3 is CASSQAGSYNEQFF. CDR3 nucleotides: TGCGCCAGCAGCCAGGCTGGCTCCTACAATGAGCAGTTCTTC.

The chain's CDR3 is CASSQGGETQYF. Written as DNA, the CDR3 is TGTGCCAGCAGCCAAGGGGGAGAGACCCAGTACTTC. The chain couples TRBV14 to TRBJ2-5, with D uncertain. Germline V lookup: CDR1 SGHDN, CDR2 FVKESK. Trimming took off 1 base at V and 4 bases at J, with 4 bases between the two ends. CDR3 length: 12 residues.

As regards this clone: Distinct nucleotide sequences in the sample also encode this CDR3. The chain uses TRBV30 and TRBJ2-1, with 10 bases that match TRBD2. Per germline, CDR1 GTSNPN and CDR2 SVGIG (reference sequence). V trimming: 0 bases; J trimming: 13 bases; junction bases outside the gene matches: 6. The CDR3 consists of 13 residues. CDR3 residues: CAWSVSSSGRQFF. The DNA of the CDR3 is TGTGCCTGGAGTGTAAGCTCTAGCGGGAGACAGTTCTTC.

The rearrangement links TRBV4-3 to TRBJ1-3; no clear D. The CDR3 runs to 13 residues. V lost 2 bases to trimming and J lost 0 bases, with 2 bases between them. The germline V gene encodes CDR1 LGHNA and CDR2 YSLEER. The DNA of the CDR3 is TGCGCCAGCAGCCAACTCTCTGGAAACACCATATATTTT. Protein: CASSQLSGNTIYF.

The V gene is TRBV6-5, the J gene TRBJ1-6, with 7 bases aligning to TRBD1. The CDR3 contains 14 residues. Germline V gives CDR1 MNHEY, CDR2 SVGAGI. V shed 6 bases and J 6 bases; nucleotides not matched to a gene: 5. CDR3 nucleotide sequence: TGTGCCAGCAGGAGGACAGGTCCTAATTCACCCCTCCACTTT. Translation: CASRRTGPNSPLHF.

The chain joins TRBV28 to TRBJ1-5; D ambiguous. The germline V gene has CDR1 MDHEN and CDR2 SYDVKM. The V gene lost 3 bases and the J gene lost 5 bases, with 5 bases spanning the gap. The CDR3 has 12 amino acids. DNA for the CDR3: TGTGCCAGCAGTTTTGAGCATCAGCCCCAGCATTTT. It specifies CASSFEHQPQHF.

This clone was observed once. This sequence joins TRBV7-9 and TRBJ2-7; 12 nucleotides match TRBD2. Germline CDR1 and CDR2: SEHNR and FQNEAQ (reference sequence). J gave up 6 bases and V 5 bases, and 2 bases lay outside the gene matches. There are 13 residues in the CDR3. The CDR3 nucleotides read TGTGCCAGCAGCCTGGGACTAGCGGGCGAGCAGTACTTC. It encodes CASSLGLAGEQYF.

The chain joins TRBV6-5 to TRBJ1-6; D gene uncertain. This CDR3 is built from 13 residues. Germline CDR1 is MNHEY and CDR2 is SVGAGI. V lost 5 bases and J 2 bases, leaving 4 bases between the germline ends. The CDR3 coding sequence is TGTGCCAGCAGTACCACCTATAATTCACCCCTCCACTTT. This translates into CASSTTYNSPLHF.

In this sample, this clone turned up once. The chain employs TRBV15 and TRBJ2-1; 8 bases are a match to TRBD2. The ends lost 5 bases at V and 5 bases at J; junction bases unmatched: 11. Germline V gene data show CDR1 as LNHNV and CDR2 as YYDKDF (reference sequence). This CDR3 region has 16 residues. The CDR3: CATSHSGLVPNNEQFF. CDR3 DNA: TGTGCCACCAGCCATTCGGGACTAGTCCCCAACAATGAGCAGTTCTTC.

The V call is TRBV6-6, the J call TRBJ1-5; the D gene is possibly TRBD1 (5 bases). The CDR3 is 16 residues long. Per the germline V gene, CDR1 is MNHNY and CDR2 is SVGAGI (reference sequence). The V end lost 5 bases, the J end lost 3 bases, and 17 bases lay between the germline ends. This chain's CDR3 is CASSSPRVQYNQPQHF. As DNA, the CDR3 is TGTGCCAGCAGTAGTCCCAGGGTCCAATACAATCAGCCCCAGCATTTT.

This chain links TRBV25-1 with TRBJ2-1; D call uncertain. Trimming cost V 6 bases and J 6 bases, with 21 bases left between them. There are 16 residues in the CDR3. Germline-derived CDR1 and CDR2 are MGHDK and SYGVNS. The CDR3 loop reads CASSGPDMTQINEQFF. As DNA, the CDR3 is TGTGCCAGCAGCGGACCCGACATGACCCAAATCAATGAGCAGTTCTTC.

The gene calls are TRBV2 and TRBJ1-2, with 8 bases fitting TRBD1. J was trimmed by 5 bases and V by 5 bases; bases with no gene match: 4. CDR3 size: 13 residues. Germline values: CDR1 SNHLY, CDR2 FYNNEI. The CDR3 loop is CASSSGGGYGYTF. The DNA for the CDR3 is TGTGCCAGCAGTTCAGGGGGCGGTTATGGCTACACCTTC.